This T cell receptor beta chain was sequenced for a study of T cell responses to AZD1222 COVID-19 vaccine. Data came from immunoSEQ multiplex PCR; TCRdb stores just in-frame clones and leaves some out. The table lists around 80,000 clones, 80% to 95% of them singletons, with roughly 8% in the top ten. The V gene's germline CDR1 is LNHDA and CDR2 SQIVND (reference sequence). V was clipped by 5 bases and J by 7 bases, with 15 bases between them. The CDR3 sequence is 15 residues long. Study conclusions and caveats: Close to half of all spike-specific TCRs reportedly target regions of the variants that are unmutated. Among the donors, most were white British and more were female, and clonal diversity was possibly underestimated. Baseline seropositivity characterized only a handful of AZD1222 recipients. Spike-wide coverage was observed for vaccine-associated CD4 TCRs, with dominant responses at 160-218 and 743-854.

Points on this clone: What it recognizes is unknown.

The clonotype was recovered from an adult who received the AZD1222 COVID-19 vaccine. V is TRBV19 and J is TRBJ1-6, with a possible D match to TRBD1 (5 bases). Here the sequenced sample was peripheral blood, taken 28 days after the second AZD1222 dose. The chain's CDR3 is CASSQSRDRNSPLHF. The CDR3 DNA is TGTGCCAGTAGTCAATCCAGGGACCGGAATTCACCCCTCCACTTT. Using reference TRBV19 and TRBJ1-6 for the parts outside the CDR3, the full variable domain is DGGITQSPKYLFRKEGQNVTLSCEQNLNHDAMYWYRQDPGQGLRLIYYSQIVNDFQKGDIAEGYSVSREKKESFPLTVTSAQKNPTAFYLCASSQSRDRNSPLHFGNGTRLTVT.